Following are 12 T cell receptor beta chains from one sample sequenced in a study of blood T cell repertoires in COVID-19. Clones were read by immunoSEQ multiplex PCR, and TCRdb kept only the in-frame ones, dropping some. Of fewer than 250,000 clones listed, around 81% are singletons. What was sequenced was PBMCs or T cells enriched from blood (not recorded which). The receptor set was obtained from a woman aged 40 to 50 with acute COVID-19.

The V gene is TRBV7-6, the J gene TRBJ2-3; D is ambiguous. The CDR3 has 17 amino acids. Germline V lookup: CDR1 SGHVS, CDR2 FNYEAQ. Trimming took 1 base from V and 1 from J, leaving 15 bases between them. CDR3 region: CASSLVAAGWGTDTQYF. The CDR3 bases are TGTGCCAGCAGCTTAGTTGCGGCTGGGTGGGGCACAGATACGCAGTATTTT.

The chain links TRBV12-3 or TRBV12-4 to TRBJ2-1; no reliable D call. The CDR3 consists of 11 residues. V lost 3 bases and J lost 9, with 6 bases in between. Here the CDR3 reads CASSLTFEQFF. The CDR3 DNA is TGTGCCAGCAGTTTGACTTTTGAGCAGTTCTTC.

The chain is built from TRBV4-3 and TRBJ2-7; D remains unclear. CDR1 is LGHNA, CDR2 YSLEER, per germline. V gave up 0 bases and J gave up 4 bases, with 10 bases separating them. This CDR3 is built from 14 residues. DNA for the CDR3: TGCGCCAGCAGCCAAGACCCTAGAAGTTACGAGCAGTACTTC. Protein sequence: CASSQDPRSYEQYF.

V gene TRBV7-2 combines with J gene TRBJ2-7; 10 nucleotides match TRBD2. J was trimmed by 3 bases and V by 4 bases; bases with no gene match: 12. This CDR3 is 17 amino acids long. Germline V gene data show CDR1 as SGHTA and CDR2 as FQGNSA. The CDR3 loop reads CASSSGFTSGTGYEQYF. The CDR3 region has the DNA TGTGCCAGCAGCTCCGGATTCACTAGCGGGACTGGCTACGAGCAGTACTTC.

The chain uses TRBV5-1 and TRBJ2-7; 7 bases align to TRBD1. The germline CDR1 and CDR2 sequences are SGHRS and YFSETQ. CDR3 length: 14 residues. V shed 3 bases, J shed 0 bases, and the junction held 3 bases outside the gene matches. The CDR3 spells CASSSDRSSYEQYF. In DNA, the CDR3 is TGCGCCAGCAGCTCGGACAGGAGCTCCTACGAGCAGTACTTC.

This chain joins TRBV7-3 and TRBJ2-1; 7 positions match TRBD2. Germline V lookup: CDR1 SGHTA, CDR2 FQGTGA. The J segment lost 0 bases and the V segment lost 5 bases, leaving 4 bases of the junction unmatched. CDR3 length equals 15 residues. In DNA form, the CDR3 reads TGTGCCAGCAGCCTATCTAGCGGCTCCTACAATGAGCAGTTCTTC. The encoded protein is CASSLSSGSYNEQFF. The full variable domain, with the rest looked up from reference TRBV7-3 and TRBJ2-1, is GAGVSQTPSNKVTEKGKYVELRCDPISGHTALYWYRQSLGQGPEFLIYFQGTGAADDSGLPNDRFFAVRPEGSVSTLKIQRTERGDSAVYLCASSLSSGSYNEQFFGPGTRLTVL.

The rearrangement links TRBV12-5 to TRBJ2-1; weak D call: TRBD2 (5 bases). CDR3 length equals 16 residues. Germline V gene sequence: CDR1 LGHNT, CDR2 FRNRAP. V was clipped by 0 bases and J by 0 bases, with 9 bases between them. The CDR3 DNA follows: TGTGCTAGTGGTTTGGTACCGGACTCCTCCTACAATGAGCAGTTCTTC. Encoded protein: CASGLVPDSSYNEQFF.

The V call is TRBV5-1, the J call TRBJ2-2, with TRBD1 as a possible D gene (7 bases). Germline CDR1 reads SGHRS; CDR2 reads YFSETQ. V lost 5 bases and J 5 bases, leaving 13 bases between the germline ends. CDR3 length: 14 amino acids. The CDR3 DNA is TGCGCCAGCAGAGGGGGGACAGCAACCGGGGAGCTGTTTTTT. It specifies CASRGGTATGELFF.

This clone came up a few times. This chain connects TRBV4-2 to TRBJ2-1; the D gene is possibly TRBD2 (7 bases). CDR1 LGHNA and CDR2 YNFKEQ come from the germline V gene. This CDR3 contains 16 residues. Trimming took off 0 bases at V and 7 bases at J, with 16 bases between the two ends. The CDR3 here is CASSQEGGGASNEQFF. In DNA form, the CDR3 reads TGTGCCAGCAGCCAAGAGGGGGGGGGCGCGTCAAATGAGCAGTTCTTC.

The V gene is TRBV21-1, the J gene TRBJ1-3; the table's D gene call, TRBD1, was not cross checked with the DNA. TRBV21-1 is listed as a pseudogene. The CDR3 covers 14 residues. The CDR3 spells CASSKGHSGNTIYF. The CDR3 nucleotides read TGTGCCAGCAGCAAGGGACACTCTGGAAACACCATATATTTT.

The sample holds one count of this clone. The chain joins TRBV7-2 to TRBJ1-2; TRBD1 matches 7 bases. The junction had 11 bases not matched to a gene; V was cut back by 5 bases and J by 2 bases. The CDR3 contains 16 residues. CDR1 is SGHTA, CDR2 FQGNSA, per germline. The CDR3 DNA sequence: TGTGCCAGCAGCCATAGTCCCGGGACAGCAAACTATGGCTACACCTTC. Its translation: CASSHSPGTANYGYTF.

The chain combines TRBV4-2 with TRBJ2-3; the D gene is possibly TRBD2 (5 bases). This CDR3 comprises 17 residues. V shed 0 bases and J shed 0 bases, with 13 bases lying between them. Germline V CDR1 and CDR2: LGHNA, YNFKEQ. In DNA form, the CDR3 reads TGTGCCAGCAGCCAAGATCAAGCGGCAATTAGCACAGATACGCAGTATTTT. As protein: CASSQDQAAISTDTQYF.